This T cell receptor beta chain was sequenced for a study of beta chain features in type 1 diabetes. Expressed TCRB transcripts were sequenced because the isolated RNA had all been reverse transcribed beforehand. Generated by immunoSEQ multiplex PCR, the TCRdb table keeps only in-frame clones and is missing some. Here the sample spans 500,000 to 650,000 clones, 9.5% to 15% being singletons. General observations from the study: The study found moderately but significantly shorter TCRB CDR3s in all four CD4+ subsets of Type 1 diabetes patients. Cells carrying high TCR expression could end up over-represented when cDNA is sequenced.

This clone was counted between two and nine times. Its cognate antigen is unknown. This CDR3 spans 15 amino acids. Between the trimmed V and J ends, which lost 3 bases and 4 bases, there was a span of 18 bases. Germline V gene sequence: CDR1 SQVTM, CDR2 ANQGSEA. This sequence originates from a man aged 25-45 years with type 1 diabetes. Specimen: naive CD4+ T cells from blood. The chain is built from TRBV29-1 and TRBJ1-2; a weak D match, TRBD1 (6 bases). Written as DNA, the CDR3 is TGCAGCGTTGAGAGTTTTAAGGGGGAGGGCTATGGCTACACCTTC. This gives the protein CSVESFKGEGYGYTF.